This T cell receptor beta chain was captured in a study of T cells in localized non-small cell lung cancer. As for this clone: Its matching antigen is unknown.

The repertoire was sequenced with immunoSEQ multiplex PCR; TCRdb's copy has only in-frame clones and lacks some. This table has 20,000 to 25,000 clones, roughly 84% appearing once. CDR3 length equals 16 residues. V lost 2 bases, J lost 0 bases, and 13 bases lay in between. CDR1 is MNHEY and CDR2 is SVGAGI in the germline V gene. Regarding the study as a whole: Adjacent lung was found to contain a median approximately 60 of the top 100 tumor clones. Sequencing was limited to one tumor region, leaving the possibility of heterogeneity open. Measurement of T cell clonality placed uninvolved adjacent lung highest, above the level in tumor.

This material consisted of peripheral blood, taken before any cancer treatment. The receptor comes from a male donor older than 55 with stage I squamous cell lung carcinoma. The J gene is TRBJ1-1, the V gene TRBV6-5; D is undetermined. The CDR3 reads CASSYSHGAMNTEAFF. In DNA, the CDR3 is TGTGCCAGCAGTTACAGTCACGGAGCCATGAACACTGAAGCTTTCTTT.